The sequence of this T cell receptor (beta chain) was determined in a study of blood T cell repertoires in COVID-19. Across the study: T cells, B-cell-depleted T cells, or PBMCs supplied cDNA or gDNA.

The CDR3 runs 15 residues. Trimming pared 3 bases from V and 4 bases from J, leaving 13 bases between. The germline V gene has CDR1 SGHRS and CDR2 YFSETQ. Everyone who took part was roughly 18 to 89 years old, and they came from fewer than 25 US areas. Categorization into cohorts depended on clinical history that participants reported. Each recovered donor of Cohort 3 presented with two negative PCRs, clearance, or symptom resolution. The method was immunoSEQ multiplex PCR; TCRdb's version includes in-frame clones alone and lacks a portion of them. The table lists some 300,000 clones, nearly 90% of them singletons.

The receptor's source is a woman aged 25-40 years who had recovered from COVID-19. The J gene is TRBJ1-4, the V gene TRBV5-1; D might be TRBD1 (6 bases). Sequenced: PBMCs or T cells enriched from blood (not recorded which). The CDR3 region is CASSSTGSNNEKLFF. CDR3 nucleotides: TGCGCCAGCAGCTCAACAGGGTCGAATAATGAAAAACTGTTTTTT.